This T cell receptor beta chain originates from a study of OX40 agonist ivuxolimab in advanced cancers. Turning to the study itself: One hepatocellular carcinoma and a couple of cutaneous melanoma patients partially responded. Overall study results and limits: The work left the antigen specificity of expanded peripheral T cells undetermined. Circulating CD4+ and CD8+ T cells showed clonal expansion by week 6 at 0.1 to 3.0 mg/kg.

The CDR3 contains 16 residues. The V end lost 0 bases, the J end lost 8 bases, and 16 bases lay between the germline ends. Germline CDR1 reads MNHEY; CDR2 reads SVGAGI. Some clones are missing from TCRdb's copy, which holds only in-frame ones; the method was immunoSEQ multiplex PCR. Of roughly 110,000 clones listed, about nine tenths are singletons. With regard to this clone: The antigen is not known.

Baseline, cycle 4 day 1, and cycle 7 day 1 were the blood sampling points. The TCR sequence derives from an adult with an advanced solid tumor such as melanoma, head and neck, liver or kidney cancer. The chain joins TRBV6-5 to TRBJ1-4; tentatively, D is TRBD1 (6 bases). This material consisted of CD4+ or CD8+ T cells sorted from blood, taken in a trial of the OX40 agonist ivuxolimab. CDR3 sequence: CASSYSRAGVGEKLFF. The DNA for the CDR3 is TGTGCCAGCAGTTACTCCCGGGCAGGGGTGGGGGAAAAACTGTTTTTT.